The rows below give T cell receptor beta chains drawn from one sample of a study of PD-L1 blockade in urothelial cancer. Generated by immunoSEQ multiplex PCR, the TCRdb table keeps only in-frame clones and is missing some. Of 70,000 to 75,000 clones listed, about 90% are singletons. The sample was PBMCs, taken around atezolizumab (anti-PD-L1) treatment. Receptor source: a man aged 65-85 years with urothelial cancer. Both conserved end residues are part of each CDR3. D genes are given only for firm matches. The size field is filled for only some rows; it gives once, few, many or a size class.

abundance: .; d_gene: TRBD2; j_gene: TRBJ2-7; v_gene: TRBV29-1; CDR3aa: CSVAKRGSSYEQYF; CDR3nt: TGCAGCGTTGCTAAGCGGGGGAGCTCCTACGAGCAGTACTTC
abundance: .; d_gene: .; j_gene: TRBJ1-5; v_gene: TRBV27; CDR3aa: CASSFNNQPQHF; CDR3nt: TGTGCCAGCAGTTTTAACAATCAGCCCCAGCATTTT
abundance: .; d_gene: TRBD2; j_gene: TRBJ2-4; v_gene: TRBV28; CDR3aa: CASGPPAGGIAKNIQYF; CDR3nt: TGTGCCAGCGGCCCCCCAGCGGGAGGGATAGCCAAAAACATTCAGTACTTC
abundance: .; d_gene: .; j_gene: TRBJ2-3; v_gene: TRBV20-1; CDR3aa: CSARGTDTQYF; CDR3nt: TGCAGTGCCAGGGGCACAGATACGCAGTATTTT
abundance: .; d_gene: TRBD2; j_gene: TRBJ2-2; v_gene: TRBV19; CDR3aa: CASNLLAGSTGELFF; CDR3nt: TGTGCCAGTAACCTTCTAGCGGGAAGCACCGGGGAGCTGTTTTTT
abundance: .; d_gene: .; j_gene: TRBJ1-2; v_gene: TRBV5-4; CDR3aa: CASRLVGQNYGYTF; CDR3nt: TGTGCCAGCAGACTGGTGGGGCAGAACTATGGCTACACCTTC
abundance: .; d_gene: .; j_gene: TRBJ2-7; v_gene: TRBV6-5; CDR3aa: CASRAESYEQYF; CDR3nt: TGTGCCAGCAGGGCGGAATCCTACGAGCAGTACTTC
abundance: .; d_gene: TRBD2; j_gene: TRBJ2-1; v_gene: TRBV7-9; CDR3aa: CASWGGSFLYNEQFF; CDR3nt: TGTGCCAGCTGGGGCGGGAGCTTCCTCTACAATGAGCAGTTCTTC
abundance: .; d_gene: .; j_gene: TRBJ2-5; v_gene: TRBV6-5; CDR3aa: CASRRTVRVQETQYF; CDR3nt: TGTGCCAGCAGACGAACTGTGCGGGTACAAGAGACCCAGTACTTC
abundance: few; d_gene: .; j_gene: TRBJ1-1; v_gene: TRBV9; CDR3aa: CASVHMRAFF; CDR3nt: TGTGCCAGCGTCCATATGAGAGCTTTCTTT
abundance: .; d_gene: .; j_gene: TRBJ1-3; v_gene: TRBV6-6; CDR3aa: CASGGYSGNTIYF; CDR3nt: TGTGCCAGCGGGGGGTACTCTGGAAACACCATATATTTT
abundance: .; d_gene: .; j_gene: TRBJ1-1; v_gene: TRBV28; CDR3aa: CASSLIDFSSPEAFF; CDR3nt: TGTGCCAGCAGTTTAATTGACTTTTCGAGCCCTGAAGCTTTCTTT
abundance: .; d_gene: .; j_gene: TRBJ2-7; v_gene: TRBV14; CDR3aa: CASSPNSYEQYF; CDR3nt: TGTGCCAGCAGCCCTAACTCCTACGAGCAGTACTTC
abundance: .; d_gene: TRBD1; j_gene: TRBJ2-7; v_gene: TRBV11-1; CDR3aa: CASSFGQVDYEQYF; CDR3nt: TGTGCCAGCAGCTTCGGACAGGTTGACTACGAGCAGTACTTC
abundance: .; d_gene: .; j_gene: TRBJ1-3; v_gene: TRBV6-1; CDR3aa: CASSSLGATGNTIYF; CDR3nt: TGTGCCAGCAGTTCCCTTGGGGCCACTGGAAACACCATATATTTT
abundance: .; d_gene: TRBD2; j_gene: TRBJ2-3; v_gene: TRBV6-1; CDR3aa: CASSVLAGHTDTQYF; CDR3nt: TGTGCCAGCAGCGTCCTAGCGGGCCACACAGATACGCAGTATTTT
abundance: .; d_gene: TRBD1; j_gene: TRBJ1-5; v_gene: TRBV10-3; CDR3aa: CAISERRQGDQPQHF; CDR3nt: TGTGCCATCAGTGAGCGGAGGCAGGGGGATCAGCCCCAGCATTTT
abundance: .; d_gene: TRBD1; j_gene: TRBJ2-2; v_gene: TRBV6-1; CDR3aa: CASSENPGGISTGELFF; CDR3nt: TGTGCCAGCAGTGAAAACCCAGGGGGAATTAGCACCGGGGAGCTGTTTTTT
abundance: .; d_gene: .; j_gene: TRBJ2-2; v_gene: TRBV29-1; CDR3aa: CSAGNTGELFF; CDR3nt: TGCAGCGCAGGGAACACCGGGGAGCTGTTTTTT
abundance: .; d_gene: .; j_gene: TRBJ1-1; v_gene: TRBV11-2; CDR3aa: CASSPLMNTEAFF; CDR3nt: TGTGCCAGCAGCCCTCTTATGAACACTGAAGCTTTCTTT
abundance: once; d_gene: .; j_gene: TRBJ2-2; v_gene: TRBV11-2; CDR3aa: CASSSQQNTGELFF; CDR3nt: TGTGCCAGCAGCTCCCAACAAAACACCGGGGAGCTGTTTTTT
abundance: .; d_gene: .; j_gene: TRBJ1-1; v_gene: TRBV18; CDR3aa: CASSPRRDGEAFF; CDR3nt: TGTGCCAGCTCACCAAGGAGGGACGGTGAAGCTTTCTTT
abundance: .; d_gene: TRBD1; j_gene: TRBJ1-1; v_gene: TRBV19; CDR3aa: CASHDTGVVNTEAFF; CDR3nt: TGTGCCAGCCACGATACAGGGGTCGTGAACACTGAAGCTTTCTTT
abundance: .; d_gene: .; j_gene: TRBJ2-3; v_gene: TRBV6-6; CDR3aa: CASKGPTSTDTQYF; CDR3nt: TGTGCCAGCAAGGGGCCGACTAGCACAGATACGCAGTATTTT
abundance: .; d_gene: .; j_gene: TRBJ2-7; v_gene: TRBV7-8; CDR3aa: CASSPIGGVPYEQYF; CDR3nt: TGTGCCAGCAGCCCAATAGGGGGGGTCCCCTACGAGCAGTACTTC
abundance: .; d_gene: .; j_gene: TRBJ1-1; v_gene: TRBV12-5; CDR3aa: CASGRLGGPEAFF; CDR3nt: TGTGCTAGTGGCCGGTTAGGAGGACCAGAAGCTTTCTTT
abundance: .; d_gene: .; j_gene: TRBJ2-7; v_gene: TRBV7-2; CDR3aa: CASSLISEQYF; CDR3nt: TGTGCCAGCAGCTTAATTAGCGAGCAGTACTTC
abundance: .; d_gene: .; j_gene: TRBJ2-1; v_gene: TRBV9; CDR3aa: CASSARHEQFF; CDR3nt: TGTGCCAGCAGCGCGCGGCATGAGCAGTTCTTC